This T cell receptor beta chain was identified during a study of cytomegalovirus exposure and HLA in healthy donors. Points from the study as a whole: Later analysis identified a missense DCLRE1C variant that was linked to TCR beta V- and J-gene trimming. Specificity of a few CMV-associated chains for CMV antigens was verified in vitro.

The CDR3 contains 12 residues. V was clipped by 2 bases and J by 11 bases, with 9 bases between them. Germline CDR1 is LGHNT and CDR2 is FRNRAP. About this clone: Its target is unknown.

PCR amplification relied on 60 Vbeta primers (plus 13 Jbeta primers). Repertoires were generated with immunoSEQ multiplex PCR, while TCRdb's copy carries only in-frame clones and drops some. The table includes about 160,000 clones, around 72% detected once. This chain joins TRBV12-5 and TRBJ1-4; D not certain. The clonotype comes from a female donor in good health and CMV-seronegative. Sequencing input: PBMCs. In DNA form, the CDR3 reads TGTGCTAGTGGTTTGAAAGGAGGGAAACTGTTTTTT. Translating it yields CASGLKGGKLFF.